The count of the clone carrying this TCR beta chain is one. Its target is unknown. Expressed TCRB transcripts got sequenced, as all isolated RNA was reverse transcribed. The table came from immunoSEQ multiplex PCR; TCRdb's copy has only in-frame clones and leaves some out. The repertoire consists of 50,000 to 70,000 clones, with around 50% occurring once and the leading ten covering approximately 2.5%. The record originates from a study of beta chain features in type 1 diabetes. Study details: In age, gender and cell yields, patients were similar to healthy donors. Across the samples, about 110,000,000 sorted cells were examined in total.

Germline-derived CDR1 and CDR2 are SGHDT and YYEEEE. Trimming stripped 0 bases from V and 5 bases from J, with 8 bases between. The CDR3 loop spans 13 amino acids. Study conclusions and caveats: Any HLA-type effect on TCRB rearrangement remained unresolved here. Shorter TCRB CDR3s, moderately but significantly so, marked every one of the four CD4+ subsets in Type 1 diabetes patients.

Sequencing was performed on Tregs from blood. The chain has TRBV5-6 and TRBJ2-5; D is possibly TRBD2 (5 bases). The receptor comes from a woman between 40 and 55 years old with type 1 diabetes. The CDR3 DNA reads as TGTGCCAGCAGCTTGGGGGAGCGGGAGACCCAGTACTTC. Protein product: CASSLGERETQYF.